Below, 25 T cell receptor beta chains from the same sample are listed, as sequenced in a study of shared clonotypes between healthy human individuals. The data were produced by immunoSEQ multiplex PCR, yet TCRdb's version contains in-frame clones alone and is incomplete. The table has about 2 million clones, about 95% seen once. The sample consisted of naive CD4+ T cells sorted from blood. Subset noted: CD45RA+ positively selected. Receptor source: a man aged 18 to 30 in good health.

The count of this clone is one. The V gene is TRBV10-1, the J gene TRBJ2-1; D perhaps matches TRBD2 (5 bases). Trimming removed 2 bases at V and 0 bases at J, with 8 bases between. This CDR3 has 15 residues. Germline lookup yields CDR1 WNHNN and CDR2 SYGVQD (reference sequence). CDR3 DNA: TGCGCCAGCAGTGAGCAGCGGAGCTCCTACAATGAGCAGTTCTTC. Its protein product is CASSEQRSSYNEQFF.

The chain couples TRBV11-2 to TRBJ2-3, with TRBD2 identical over 13 bases. The CDR3 spans 17 residues. V trimming: 1 base; J trimming: 3 bases; junction bases outside the gene matches: 4. The germline gives CDR1 SGHAT, CDR2 FQNNGV. The CDR3 is CASSLGWTSGGTDTQYF. In nucleotides, the CDR3 is TGTGCCAGCAGCTTAGGGTGGACTAGCGGGGGAACAGATACGCAGTATTTT. The whole variable domain, remainder taken from reference TRBV11-2 and TRBJ2-3, is EAGVAQSPRYKIIEKRQSVAFWCNPISGHATLYWYQQILGQGPKLLIQFQNNGVVDDSQLPKDRFSAERLKGVDSTLKIQPAKLEDSAVYLCASSLGWTSGGTDTQYFGPGTRLTVL.

This chain links TRBV2 with TRBJ2-7; D may be TRBD1 (6 bases). Germline CDR1 and CDR2: SNHLY and FYNNEI. This CDR3 region has 14 residues. The germline V and J ends were trimmed by 6 bases and 6 bases, with 18 bases remaining between them. The CDR3 DNA reads TGTGCCAGCAGACCAGGGAAACAGGGATCCGAGCAGTACTTC. As protein: CASRPGKQGSEQYF.

Worth noting for this clone: The same CDR3 also results from other DNA sequences found in this sample. The V call is TRBV19, the J call TRBJ2-5; D gene ambiguous. Germline V gives CDR1 LNHDA, CDR2 SQIVND (reference sequence). The V end lost 5 bases, the J end lost 2 bases, and 9 bases lay between the germline ends. The CDR3 contains 13 residues. CDR3 nucleotides: TGTGCCAGTAGTCCACGGGCTCAAGAGACCCAGTACTTC. Translation gives CASSPRAQETQYF.

This chain connects TRBV7-9 to TRBJ2-1, with D possibly matching TRBD1 (5 bases). V lost 6 bases to trimming and J lost 12 bases, with 12 bases between them. Germline-derived CDR1 and CDR2 are SEHNR and FQNEAQ (reference sequence). The length of the CDR3 is 11 residues. CDR3 sequence reads: CASSIQEGQFF. CDR3 bases: TGTGCCAGCAGTATACAGGAAGGGCAGTTCTTC.

This clone has a single count. The V call is TRBV7-6, the J call TRBJ1-5; D ambiguous. The germline gives CDR1 SGHVS, CDR2 FNYEAQ. V lost 2 bases and J lost 6, with 20 bases in between. CDR3 length: 17 residues. In nucleotides, the CDR3 is TGTGCCAGCAGCTTAAAGGGTTTAGTTCGGCGCGCTCAGCCCCAGCATTTT. Its translation is CASSLKGLVRRAQPQHF.

The chain joins TRBV7-2 to TRBJ2-1, with 10 bases lining up with TRBD2. CDR3 length: 15 residues. V was clipped by 6 bases and J by 3 bases; unmatched bases: 5. Looked up from germline, CDR1 is SGHTA and CDR2 is FQGNSA. The CDR3 loop reads CASRAASGSYNEQFF. The CDR3 nucleotides read TGTGCCAGCAGGGCCGCTAGCGGGAGCTACAATGAGCAGTTCTTC. The complete variable domain, with remaining parts taken from reference TRBV7-2 and TRBJ2-1, reads GAGVSQSPSNKVTEKGKDVELRCDPISGHTALYWYRQSLGQGLEFLIYFQGNSAPDKSGLPSDRFSAERTGGSVSTLTIQRTQQEDSAVYLCASRAASGSYNEQFFGPGTRLTVL.

The rearrangement uses TRBV11-2 and TRBJ1-2; D is unresolved. The V gene's germline CDR1 is SGHAT and CDR2 FQNNGV. Trimming stripped 0 bases from V and 2 bases from J, with 4 bases between. The CDR3 has 13 amino acids. The CDR3 sequence is CASSLEGNYGYTF. CDR3 coding DNA: TGTGCCAGCAGCTTAGAGGGGAACTATGGCTACACCTTC.

This chain uses TRBV5-8 with TRBJ2-5; D is possibly TRBD1 or TRBD2 (6 bases each). This CDR3 region has 16 residues. Germline V CDR1 and CDR2: SGHTS, YDEGEE. Trimming removed 4 bases from V and 5 bases from J, with 21 bases in between. The CDR3 DNA reads TGTGCCAGCAGCCCAGCTATCACCGGGGGCCGGGAGACCCAGTACTTC. It is translated as CASSPAITGGRETQYF. Based on the CDR3 plus reference TRBV5-8 and TRBJ2-5, the full variable domain is EAGVTQSPTHLIKTRGQQATLRCSPISGHTSVYWYQQALGLGLQFLLWYDEGEERNRGNFPPRFSGRQFPNYSSELNVNALELEDSALYLCASSPAITGGRETQYFGPGTRLLVL.

This sequence joins TRBV4-1 and TRBJ1-2; D ambiguous. The CDR3 totals 14 residues. Germline values: CDR1 MGHRA, CDR2 YSYEKL. The V end lost 3 bases, the J end lost 6 bases, and 14 bases lay between the germline ends. The CDR3 nucleotides are TGCGCCAGCAGCCACGACGTTGGATCCAATGGCTACACCTTC. Residues: CASSHDVGSNGYTF.

The J gene is TRBJ2-3, the V gene TRBV2, with a weak D call TRBD2 (5 bases). The CDR3 totals 13 residues. V was trimmed by 4 bases and J by 4 bases, leaving 9 bases between them. Germline V CDR1 and CDR2: SNHLY, FYNNEI. CDR3 bases: TGTGCCAGCAGTGCACCCGGGGCAGATACGCAGTATTTT. It specifies CASSAPGADTQYF. Combining the CDR3 with reference TRBV2 and TRBJ2-3 gives the whole variable domain EPEVTQTPSHQVTQMGQEVILRCVPISNHLYFYWYRQILGQKVEFLVSFYNNEISEKSEIFDDQFSVERPDGSNFTLKIRSTKLEDSAMYFCASSAPGADTQYFGPGTRLTVL.

There are a few counts of this clone. CDR3 DNA: TGTGCCAGCAGTGTGGACAAAGGGACCGGGGAGCTGTTTTTT. Its protein is CASSVDKGTGELFF. The chain employs TRBV2 and TRBJ2-2; TRBD1 is a possible D gene (5 bases). The V gene lost 4 bases and the J gene lost 5 bases, with 11 bases spanning the gap. The CDR3 is made up of 14 amino acids. The V gene's germline CDR1 is SNHLY and CDR2 FYNNEI. The whole variable domain, filled in from reference TRBV2 and TRBJ2-2, reads EPEVTQTPSHQVTQMGQEVILRCVPISNHLYFYWYRQILGQKVEFLVSFYNNEISEKSEIFDDQFSVERPDGSNFTLKIRSTKLEDSAMYFCASSVDKGTGELFFGEGSRLTVL.

The rearrangement joins TRBV5-1 to TRBJ1-6; 11 bases map to TRBD1. The CDR3 runs to 15 residues. The ends lost 0 bases at V and 9 bases at J; junction bases unmatched: 2. Germline CDR1 and CDR2: SGHRS and YFSETQ. CDR3 loop: CASSLVGQGVSPLHF. In nucleotides, the CDR3 is TGCGCCAGCAGCTTGGTGGGACAGGGGGTTTCACCCCTCCACTTT.

Worth noting for this clone: The same CDR3 is also encoded by other DNA sequences in this sample. This chain links TRBV9 with TRBJ2-7; 9 nucleotides align to TRBD1. Germline trimming cut 3 bases from V and 3 bases from J; bases unmatched to any gene: 4. This CDR3 comprises 14 residues. The germline V gene encodes CDR1 SGDLS and CDR2 YYNGEE. The CDR3 here is CASSADRGGYEQYF. The CDR3 region has the DNA TGTGCCAGCAGCGCCGACAGGGGGGGCTACGAGCAGTACTTC.

The chain is built from TRBV25-1 and TRBJ1-2; 8 bases are a match to TRBD1. The CDR3 contains 13 residues. Trimming at V came to 6 bases and at J to 8 bases, leaving 8 bases not matched to a gene. CDR1 is MGHDK, CDR2 SYGVNS, per germline. This CDR3 reads CASRSGQGWGYTF. The CDR3 DNA reads as TGTGCCAGCAGGAGCGGACAGGGCTGGGGCTACACCTTC.

The V call is TRBV18, the J call TRBJ2-7; D remains ambiguous. V lost 3 bases to trimming and J lost 3 bases, with 9 bases between them. The germline V gene has CDR1 KGHSH and CDR2 LQKENI. The length of the CDR3 is 13 residues. CDR3 sequence reads: CASSPGSIYEQYF. The CDR3 nucleotides are TGTGCCAGCTCACCGGGCAGCATCTACGAGCAGTACTTC.

V and J are TRBV29-1 and TRBJ1-1; D might be TRBD1 (5 bases). V was pared by 4 bases and J by 0 bases, with 9 bases between. Germline assignment: CDR1 SQVTM and CDR2 ANQGSEA. The CDR3 runs 13 residues. CDR3 bases: TGCAGCGTTGGCCCAGGGATGAACACTGAAGCTTTCTTT. This sequence encodes CSVGPGMNTEAFF.

This chain links TRBV18 with TRBJ1-2; D might be TRBD1 (6 bases). Per germline, CDR1 KGHSH and CDR2 LQKENI. The CDR3 runs to 18 residues. V was clipped by 6 bases and J by 4 bases, with 27 bases between them. The CDR3 protein is CASSPFKVLGQTGYGYTF. CDR3 nucleotides: TGTGCCAGCTCCCCATTTAAGGTTCTGGGACAAACGGGCTATGGCTACACCTTC.

The chain combines TRBV30 with TRBJ2-2, with 15 bases that match TRBD2. The V gene end was trimmed by 1 base and the J gene end by 1 base; junction bases not matched to a gene: 7. Germline V gene sequence: CDR1 GTSNPN, CDR2 SVGIG (reference sequence). This CDR3 has 19 residues. CDR3 coding DNA: TGTGCCTGGAGTGGTGGATGGGGACTAGCGGGAGGGAACACCGGGGAGCTGTTTTTT. Translation: CAWSGGWGLAGGNTGELFF.

The chain is built from TRBV6-5 and TRBJ2-7; D is perhaps TRBD2 (6 bases). The CDR3 runs to 14 residues. Germline V gene sequence: CDR1 MNHEY, CDR2 SVGAGI. V lost 8 bases to trimming and J lost 4 bases, with 18 bases between them. CDR3 coding DNA: TGTGCCAGCTTAGGACCAGGTGGGACTTACGAGCAGTACTTC. It is translated as CASLGPGGTYEQYF.

V and J are TRBV6-5 and TRBJ2-7, with 9 nucleotides matching TRBD2. Unmatched junction bases numbered 13, after V lost 7 bases and J lost 6 bases. This CDR3 is built from 15 residues. CDR1 and CDR2 (germline): MNHEY, SVGAGI. The CDR3 DNA reads as TGTGCCAGCACCCCAGGACTAGCGTGGATTTCCGAGCAGTACTTC. As protein: CASTPGLAWISEQYF.

The chain combines TRBV6-6 with TRBJ1-6; maybe TRBD1 (5 bases). The CDR3 totals 14 residues. CDR1 is MNHNY and CDR2 is SVGAGI in the germline V gene (reference sequence). The V gene lost 2 bases and the J gene lost 7 bases, with 9 bases spanning the gap. The CDR3 sequence is CASSYLDKNSPLHF. Here the CDR3 DNA reads TGTGCCAGCAGTTACCTGGACAAGAATTCACCCCTCCACTTT.

The gene calls are TRBV5-1 and TRBJ2-3; 7 bases fit TRBD1. The ends lost 0 bases at V and 4 bases at J; junction bases unmatched: 8. The CDR3 is 16 residues long. Germline V gene data show CDR1 as SGHRS and CDR2 as YFSETQ. CDR3 loop: CASSLGFGTVPDTQYF. CDR3 coding DNA: TGCGCCAGCAGCTTGGGGTTCGGGACAGTCCCAGATACGCAGTATTTT.

This chain uses TRBV9 with TRBJ1-2; a possible D gene is TRBD1 (6 bases). V was trimmed by 0 bases and J by 8 bases, leaving 20 bases between them. Germline CDR1 reads SGDLS; CDR2 reads YYNGEE. This CDR3 has 16 residues. The chain's CDR3 is CASSVGLAGDAGGYTF. In nucleotides, the CDR3 is TGTGCCAGCAGCGTAGGGTTGGCAGGGGACGCTGGGGGCTACACCTTC.

The rearrangement joins TRBV10-2 to TRBJ2-7; 10 bases line up with TRBD2. Germline V gives CDR1 WSHSY, CDR2 SAAADI. The CDR3 is 14 amino acids. Trimming took 6 bases from V and 3 from J; bases not matched to a gene: 5. As DNA, the CDR3 is TGCGCCAGCAGAACTAGCGGGACCCTCTACGAGCAGTACTTC. Encoded protein: CASRTSGTLYEQYF.